This T cell receptor (beta chain) is drawn from a study of cytomegalovirus exposure and HLA in healthy donors. In the study overall: The approximately 610 first-cohort repertoires shared a platform with the approximately 110 validation repertoires, as reported in a later analysis.

In the case of this clone: Its specificity is unknown.

The assay was immunoSEQ multiplex PCR, and TCRdb's table has in-frame clones only and misses some. Here the sample spans 150,000 to 170,000 clones, roughly 84% being singletons. Regarding the study as a whole: In vitro data verified a few CMV-associated chains as specific for CMV antigens. Reports described diagnosis of cytomegalovirus status by the classifier as highly specific and sensitive.

CDR3 length equals 14 residues. Germline V gene lookup returns CDR1 SGHRS and CDR2 YFSETQ. V lost 0 bases and J 6 bases, leaving 13 bases between the germline ends. This receptor was taken from a human donor in good health. This rearrangement joins TRBV5-1 to TRBJ2-7; possible D gene TRBD1, 6 bases. The sample was PBMCs. This chain's CDR3 is CASSLGHGTLEQYF. CDR3 coding DNA: TGCGCCAGCAGCTTGGGCCACGGGACACTCGAGCAGTACTTC.